Listed below are T cell receptor beta chains from one sample, sequenced in a study of human T cells and chemical hapten exposure. TCRdb analysed the RACE reads with MiXCR anew, one entry per CDR3 protein. The table lists a few hundred thousand distinct CDR3 sequences, around 7% of them singletons. The sample here was whole blood, taken in connection with sensitization to the hapten diphenylcyclopropenone (DPC). Receptor source: a man younger than 35 with alopecia areata. Some clones in this sample may be carry-over from other donors' samples. Both conserved end residues are trimmed from each CDR3. Fields, in order: clone size, V gene, CDR3 protein. Clone size is not always given. Where it is, it says once, few, many or a class for expanded clones.

clone size: few
V gene: TRBV15
CDR3 protein: ATSRDHPGQGVNEQF

clone size: NA
V gene: TRBV24-1
CDR3 protein: ATSSSRGARNTGELF

clone size: few
V gene: TRBV7-9
CDR3 protein: ASRTGEGKLF

clone size: NA
V gene: TRBV11-2
CDR3 protein: ASSPISRVYGYT

clone size: once
V gene: TRBV6-2/TRBV6-3
CDR3 protein: ATSRGGYNIQY

clone size: many
V gene: TRBV27
CDR3 protein: ASRTGPGNQPQH

clone size: NA
V gene: TRBV2
CDR3 protein: ASRLGGLVKNIQY

clone size: few
V gene: TRBV6-2/TRBV6-3
CDR3 protein: ASSRNSNNEQF

clone size: NA
V gene: TRBV10-2
CDR3 protein: ASSVGVRENQPQH

clone size: NA
V gene: TRBV7-9
CDR3 protein: ASSLASGGPGNEQF

clone size: many
V gene: TRBV27
CDR3 protein: ASSYTQRDTQY

clone size: NA
V gene: TRBV4-2
CDR3 protein: ASSRMVAAANYGYT

clone size: NA
V gene: TRBV5-5
CDR3 protein: ASSLWQGSYNSPLH